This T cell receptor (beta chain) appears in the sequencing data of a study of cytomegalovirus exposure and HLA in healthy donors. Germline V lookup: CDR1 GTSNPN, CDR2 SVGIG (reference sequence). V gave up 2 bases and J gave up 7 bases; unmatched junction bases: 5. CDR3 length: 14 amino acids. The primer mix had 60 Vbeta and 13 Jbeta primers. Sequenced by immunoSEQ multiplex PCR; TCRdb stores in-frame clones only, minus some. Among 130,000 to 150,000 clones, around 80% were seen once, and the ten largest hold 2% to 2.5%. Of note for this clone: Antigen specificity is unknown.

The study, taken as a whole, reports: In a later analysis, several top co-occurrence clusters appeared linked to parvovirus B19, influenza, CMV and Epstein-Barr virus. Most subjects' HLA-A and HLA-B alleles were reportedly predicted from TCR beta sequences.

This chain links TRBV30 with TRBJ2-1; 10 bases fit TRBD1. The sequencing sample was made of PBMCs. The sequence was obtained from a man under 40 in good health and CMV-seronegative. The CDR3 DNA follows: TGTGCCTGGAGTCTCGGGACAGGGGTGAATGAGCAGTTCTTC. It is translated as CAWSLGTGVNEQFF.